These T cell receptor beta chains were read from a single sample in a study of T cell repertoires in cytomegalovirus infection. TCRdb fed the reads into MiXCR, producing one record per CDR3 protein. The data show almost 300,000 distinct CDR3 sequences, approximately 8.9% seen once. Source material: PBMCs. Every receptor here comes from a human donor in good health (CMV status not recorded). Some clones in this sample may be carry-over from other donors' samples. The CDR3 runs from the conserved cysteine through the conserved F or W. Fields, in order: J gene, clone size, D gene, V gene, CDR3 DNA, CDR3 protein. A D gene is named only where the DNA matches it firmly. Rows give clone size only sometimes, using once, few, many, or a class for an expanded clone.

J: TRBJ2-5; size: many; D: NA; V: TRBV6-2/TRBV6-3; DNA: TGTGCCAGCAGTCGGGATACGGGGACCCAGTACTTC; CDR3: CASSRDTGTQYF
J: TRBJ1-5; size: NA; D: NA; V: TRBV4-2; DNA: TGTGCCAGCAGCCTAAGGGGCAGGAGCAATCAGCCCCAGCATTTT; CDR3: CASSLRGRSNQPQHF
J: TRBJ1-1; size: many; D: NA; V: TRBV3-1; DNA: TGTGCCAGCAGCCAAGAAAGGATAACGAACACTGAAGCTTTCTTT; CDR3: CASSQERITNTEAFF
J: TRBJ1-1; size: many; D: NA; V: TRBV6-2/TRBV6-3; DNA: TGTGCCAGCAGTCCCATCAGGACAGCTAACACTGAAGCTTTCTTT; CDR3: CASSPIRTANTEAFF
J: TRBJ2-5; size: many; D: NA; V: TRBV7-2; DNA: TGTGCCAGCAGCTTAGGAGAAAGAGAGACCCAGTACTTC; CDR3: CASSLGERETQYF
J: TRBJ2-4; size: many; D: NA; V: TRBV19; DNA: TGTGCCACTAACTCTCCGGTAGCCAAAAACATTCAGTACTTC; CDR3: CATNSPVAKNIQYF
J: TRBJ2-2; size: many; D: NA; V: TRBV14; DNA: TGTGCCAGCAGCCAAGGCTTTGCGGGGACGAACACCGGGGAGCTGTTTTTT; CDR3: CASSQGFAGTNTGELFF
J: TRBJ2-2; size: few; D: NA; V: TRBV18; DNA: TGTGCCAGCTCAAAGACAGAGGCACGAAACACCGGGGAGCTGTTTTTT; CDR3: CASSKTEARNTGELFF
J: TRBJ1-6; size: many; D: NA; V: TRBV27; DNA: TGTGCCAGCAAATCTTTCACCCTCCACTTT; CDR3: CASKSFTLHF
J: TRBJ2-6; size: many; D: NA; V: TRBV7-2; DNA: TGTGCCAGCAGGGACCGGGACATATTCCTCTCTGGGGCCAACGTCCTGACTTTC; CDR3: CASRDRDIFLSGANVLTF
J: TRBJ1-4; size: NA; D: NA; V: TRBV28; DNA: TGTGCCAGCAGTACCCCAATGGCCGCTAATGAAAAACTGTTTTTT; CDR3: CASSTPMAANEKLFF
J: TRBJ2-5; size: many; D: NA; V: TRBV7-9; DNA: TGTGCCAGCGTAGAAGGGTTATCCCCGGTAGAGACCCAGTACTTC; CDR3: CASVEGLSPVETQYF
J: TRBJ2-6; size: many; D: NA; V: TRBV5-5; DNA: TGTGCCAGCAGCACCGATGGAGGAGTGGGGGCCAACGTCCTGACTTTC; CDR3: CASSTDGGVGANVLTF
J: TRBJ2-3; size: NA; D: TRBD1; V: TRBV28; DNA: TGTGCCAGCAGGGTGGGCAGGGGGCTGCCAGATACGCAGTATTTT; CDR3: CASRVGRGLPDTQYF
J: TRBJ2-3; size: many; D: TRBD2; V: TRBV6-6; DNA: TGTGCCAGCAGTTTTCCGGCGGGAGGAGCGGATACGCAGTATTTT; CDR3: CASSFPAGGADTQYF
J: TRBJ1-6; size: many; D: TRBD1; V: TRBV6-1; DNA: TGTGCCAGCAGTCGGACAGGTGGAACCTATAATTCACCCCTCCACTTT; CDR3: CASSRTGGTYNSPLHF
J: TRBJ1-2; size: NA; D: TRBD1; V: TRBV6-2/TRBV6-3; DNA: TGTGCCAGCAGACCGACCGGGACAGGGGACCCACATGGCTACACCTTC; CDR3: CASRPTGTGDPHGYTF
J: TRBJ2-5; size: many; D: NA; V: TRBV20-1; DNA: TGCAGTGCTAGCCCGCTTAAGCGGGAAGAGACCCAGTACTTC; CDR3: CSASPLKREETQYF
J: TRBJ2-1; size: many; D: TRBD2; V: TRBV6-1; DNA: TGTGCCAGCAGTGAGTCTAGCGGGGTGCCCCTAAGTGAGCAGTTCTTC; CDR3: CASSESSGVPLSEQFF
J: TRBJ2-1; size: few; D: NA; V: TRBV14; DNA: TGTGCCAGCCGGAGGGGGCGATACAATGAGCAGTTCTTC; CDR3: CASRRGRYNEQFF
J: TRBJ2-5; size: many; D: NA; V: TRBV7-2; DNA: TGTGCCAGCAGCTCTGGACTGCCACAAGAGACCCAGTACTTC; CDR3: CASSSGLPQETQYF
J: TRBJ1-1; size: many; D: NA; V: TRBV19; DNA: TGTGCCAGTAGATGGGGGGAACCACGTGGCACTGAAGCTTTCTTT; CDR3: CASRWGEPRGTEAFF
J: TRBJ2-7; size: NA; D: NA; V: TRBV29-1; DNA: TGCAGCGTTCGGATTGGGCCCCACGAGCAGTACTTC; CDR3: CSVRIGPHEQYF
J: TRBJ2-1; size: many; D: NA; V: TRBV6-2/TRBV6-3; DNA: TGTGCCAGCAGCCGAGAGAGCCTAGCGTCCAATGAGCAGTTCTTC; CDR3: CASSRESLASNEQFF
J: TRBJ1-1; size: many; D: NA; V: TRBV27; DNA: TGTGCCAGCAGTTCGGGACCTACGGCGAACACTGAAGCTTTCTTT; CDR3: CASSSGPTANTEAFF
J: TRBJ2-1; size: NA; D: NA; V: TRBV6-1; DNA: TGTGCCAGCAATATACAGACGGGGCAGGGTGAGCAGTTCTTC; CDR3: CASNIQTGQGEQFF
J: TRBJ2-1; size: many; D: NA; V: TRBV27; DNA: TGTGCCAGCAGTTTAGCGGACACCTACAATGAGCAGTTCTTC; CDR3: CASSLADTYNEQFF
J: TRBJ2-7; size: many; D: NA; V: TRBV2; DNA: TGTGCCAGCGAGGCGGAACCCTACGAGCAGTACTTC; CDR3: CASEAEPYEQYF
J: TRBJ1-5; size: NA; D: TRBD1; V: TRBV29-1; DNA: TGCAGCGTTCACACCGGGACAGGGGGCAATCAGCCCCAGCATTTT; CDR3: CSVHTGTGGNQPQHF
J: TRBJ1-2; size: many; D: NA; V: TRBV28; DNA: TGTGCCAGCAGTGCACTCCTTTCGTGGGGCTACACCTTC; CDR3: CASSALLSWGYTF
J: TRBJ1-1; size: many; D: NA; V: TRBV12-3/TRBV12-4; DNA: TGTGCCAGCAGTTTACTTCCTGGTAATACTGAAGCTTTCTTT; CDR3: CASSLLPGNTEAFF
J: TRBJ2-2; size: NA; D: NA; V: TRBV10-3; DNA: TGTGCCATCAAGCCCCTAGGGATGGGCACCGGGGAGCTGTTTTTT; CDR3: CAIKPLGMGTGELFF
J: TRBJ2-3; size: NA; D: NA; V: TRBV25-1; DNA: TGTGCCAGCAGTGGTGGTCAGACAGTCCCGGTCACAGATACGCAGTATTTT; CDR3: CASSGGQTVPVTDTQYF
J: TRBJ2-3; size: many; D: TRBD2; V: TRBV20-1; DNA: TGCAGTGCTAGACTAGCGGGGGCCACAGATACGCAGTATTTT; CDR3: CSARLAGATDTQYF
J: TRBJ1-1; size: NA; D: NA; V: TRBV10-2; DNA: TGCGCCAGCAGTGAGCGAACAAGGGGGGCCACTGAAGCTTTCTTT; CDR3: CASSERTRGATEAFF
J: TRBJ1-4; size: many; D: NA; V: TRBV20-1; DNA: TGCAGTGCTCGCCGACAGGCTATAGAGACGCTGTTTTTT; CDR3: CSARRQAIETLFF
J: TRBJ1-4; size: NA; D: NA; V: TRBV5-1; DNA: TGCGCCAGCAGCTTGTCGGTACCAACTAATGAAAAACTGTTTTTT; CDR3: CASSLSVPTNEKLFF
J: TRBJ1-6; size: many; D: NA; V: TRBV28; DNA: TGTGCCAGCACAGACCGTAATTCACCCCTCCACTTT; CDR3: CASTDRNSPLHF
J: TRBJ1-1; size: NA; D: NA; V: TRBV19; DNA: TGTGCCAGTAGTACTCGAACTACGAACACTGAAGCTTTCTTT; CDR3: CASSTRTTNTEAFF
J: TRBJ1-4; size: NA; D: NA; V: TRBV13; DNA: TGTGCCAGCAGCTGGGGTGATAATGAAAAACTGTTTTTT; CDR3: CASSWGDNEKLFF
J: TRBJ2-1; size: few; D: NA; V: TRBV5-1; DNA: TGCGCCAGCAGCCCCCACCGGGGTGAGCAGTTCTTC; CDR3: CASSPHRGEQFF